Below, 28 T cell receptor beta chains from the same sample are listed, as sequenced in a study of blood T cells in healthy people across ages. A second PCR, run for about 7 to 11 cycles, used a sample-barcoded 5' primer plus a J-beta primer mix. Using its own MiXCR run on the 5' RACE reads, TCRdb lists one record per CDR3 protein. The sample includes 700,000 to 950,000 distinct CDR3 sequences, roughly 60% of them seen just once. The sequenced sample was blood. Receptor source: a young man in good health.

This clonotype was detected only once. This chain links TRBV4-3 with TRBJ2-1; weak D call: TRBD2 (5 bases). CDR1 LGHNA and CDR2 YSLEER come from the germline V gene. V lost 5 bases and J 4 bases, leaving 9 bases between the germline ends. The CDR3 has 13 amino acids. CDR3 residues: CASSVSAYNEQFF. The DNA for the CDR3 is TGCGCCAGCAGCGTTAGCGCTTACAATGAGCAGTTCTTC.

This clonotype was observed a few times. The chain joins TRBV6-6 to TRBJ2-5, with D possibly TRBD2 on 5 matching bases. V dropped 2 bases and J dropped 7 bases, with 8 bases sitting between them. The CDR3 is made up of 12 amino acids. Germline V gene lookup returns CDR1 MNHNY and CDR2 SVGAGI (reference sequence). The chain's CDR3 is CASSYPRGTQYF. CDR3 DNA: TGTGCCAGCAGTTACCCACGGGGGACCCAGTACTTC.

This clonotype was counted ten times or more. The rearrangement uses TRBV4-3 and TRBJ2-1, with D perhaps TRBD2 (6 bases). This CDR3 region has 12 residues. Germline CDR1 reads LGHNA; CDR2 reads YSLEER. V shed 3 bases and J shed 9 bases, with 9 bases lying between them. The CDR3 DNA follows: TGCGCCAGCAGCCAGGGGGGTTCTGAGCAGTTCTTC. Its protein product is CASSQGGSEQFF.

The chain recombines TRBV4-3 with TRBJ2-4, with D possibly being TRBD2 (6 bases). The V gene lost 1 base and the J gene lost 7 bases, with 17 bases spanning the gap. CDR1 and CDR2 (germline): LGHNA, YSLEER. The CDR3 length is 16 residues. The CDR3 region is CASSQVYSSGVNIQYF. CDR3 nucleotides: TGCGCCAGCAGCCAAGTGTATAGTTCGGGGGTGAACATTCAGTACTTC.

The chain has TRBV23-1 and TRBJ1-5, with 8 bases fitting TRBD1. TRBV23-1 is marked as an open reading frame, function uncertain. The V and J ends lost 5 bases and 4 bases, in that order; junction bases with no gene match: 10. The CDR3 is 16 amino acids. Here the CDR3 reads CASSDMDRALNQPQHF. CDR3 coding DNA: TGCGCCAGCAGTGATATGGACAGGGCCCTTAATCAGCCCCAGCATTTT.

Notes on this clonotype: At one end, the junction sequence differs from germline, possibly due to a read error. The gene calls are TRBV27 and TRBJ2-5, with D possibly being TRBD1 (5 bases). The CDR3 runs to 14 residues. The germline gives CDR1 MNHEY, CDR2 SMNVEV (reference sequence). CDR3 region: CASSSWIGQGTQYF. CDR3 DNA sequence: TGTGCCAGCAGTTCCTGGATCGGACAAGGGACCCAGTACTTC.

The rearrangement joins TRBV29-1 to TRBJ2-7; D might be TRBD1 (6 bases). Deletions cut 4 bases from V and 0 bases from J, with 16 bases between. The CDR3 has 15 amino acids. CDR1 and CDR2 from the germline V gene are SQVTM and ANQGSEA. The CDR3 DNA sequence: TGCAGCGTTGCCCCGGACAGCCGTAGCTCCTACGAGCAGTACTTC. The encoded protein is CSVAPDSRSSYEQYF.

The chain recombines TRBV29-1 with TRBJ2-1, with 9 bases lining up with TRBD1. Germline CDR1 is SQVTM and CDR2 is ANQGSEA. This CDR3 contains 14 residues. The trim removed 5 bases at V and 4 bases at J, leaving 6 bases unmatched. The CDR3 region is CSVFLGQGYNEQFF. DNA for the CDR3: TGCAGCGTTTTTTTGGGACAGGGATACAATGAGCAGTTCTTC.

In DNA form, the CDR3 reads TGTGCCAGCGCCGCGAACTCCGGGGGAAACTACGAGCAGTACTTC. Translated, it gives CASAANSGGNYEQYF. This chain uses TRBV27 with TRBJ2-7; weak D call: TRBD2 (6 bases). The CDR3 spans 15 residues. V shed 8 bases and J shed 3 bases, with 20 bases lying between them. Looked up from germline, CDR1 is MNHEY and CDR2 is SMNVEV (reference sequence).

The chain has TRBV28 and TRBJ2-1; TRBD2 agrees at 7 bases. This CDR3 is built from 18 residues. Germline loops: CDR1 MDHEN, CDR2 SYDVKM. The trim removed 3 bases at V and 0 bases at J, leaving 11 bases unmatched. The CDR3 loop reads CASSFVSSGMGSYNEQFF. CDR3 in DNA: TGTGCCAGCAGTTTTGTGTCGAGCGGGATGGGCTCCTACAATGAGCAGTTCTTC.

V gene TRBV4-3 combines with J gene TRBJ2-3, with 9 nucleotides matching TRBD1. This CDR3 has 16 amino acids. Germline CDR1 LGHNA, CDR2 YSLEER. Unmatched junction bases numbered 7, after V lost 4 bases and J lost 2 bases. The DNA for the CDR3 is TGCGCCAGCAGCCCCGACAGGGGGAGGATCACAGATACGCAGTATTTT. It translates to CASSPDRGRITDTQYF.

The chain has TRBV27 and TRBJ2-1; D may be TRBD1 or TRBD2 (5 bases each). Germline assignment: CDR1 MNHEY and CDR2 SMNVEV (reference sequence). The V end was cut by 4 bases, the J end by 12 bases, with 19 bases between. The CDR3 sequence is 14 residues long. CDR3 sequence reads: CASSSRVGRERQFF. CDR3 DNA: TGTGCCAGCAGTTCCCGAGTTGGCAGGGAGAGGCAGTTCTTC.

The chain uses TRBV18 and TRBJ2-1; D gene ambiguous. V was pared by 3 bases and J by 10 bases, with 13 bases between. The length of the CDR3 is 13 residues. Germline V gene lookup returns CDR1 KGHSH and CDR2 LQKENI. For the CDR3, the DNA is TGTGCCAGCTCACCGGGGTCCCCTAACGAGCAGTTCTTC. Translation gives CASSPGSPNEQFF.

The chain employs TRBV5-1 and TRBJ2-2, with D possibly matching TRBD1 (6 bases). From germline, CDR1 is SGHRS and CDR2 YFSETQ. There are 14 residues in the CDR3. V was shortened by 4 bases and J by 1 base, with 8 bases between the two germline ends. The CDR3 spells CASSGGQNTGELFF. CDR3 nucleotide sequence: TGCGCCAGCAGCGGGGGACAGAACACCGGGGAGCTGTTTTTT.

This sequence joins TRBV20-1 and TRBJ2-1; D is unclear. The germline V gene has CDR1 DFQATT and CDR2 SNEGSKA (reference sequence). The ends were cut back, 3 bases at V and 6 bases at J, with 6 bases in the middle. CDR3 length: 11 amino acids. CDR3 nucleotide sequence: TGCAGTGCTAGTTCCCTCAATGAGCAGTTCTTC. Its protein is CSASSLNEQFF.

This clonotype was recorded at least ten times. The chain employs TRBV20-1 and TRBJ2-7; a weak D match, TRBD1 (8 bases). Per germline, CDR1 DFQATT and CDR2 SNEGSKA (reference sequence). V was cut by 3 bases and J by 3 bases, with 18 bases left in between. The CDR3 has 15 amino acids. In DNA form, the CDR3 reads TGCAGTGCTAGCCCAAACAGGGGGGGAATCTACGAGCAGTACTTC. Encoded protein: CSASPNRGGIYEQYF.

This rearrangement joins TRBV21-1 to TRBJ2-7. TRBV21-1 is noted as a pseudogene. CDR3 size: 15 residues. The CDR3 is CASSKEGISSYEQYF. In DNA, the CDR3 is TGTGCCAGCAGCAAAGAAGGCATCAGCTCCTACGAGCAGTACTTC.

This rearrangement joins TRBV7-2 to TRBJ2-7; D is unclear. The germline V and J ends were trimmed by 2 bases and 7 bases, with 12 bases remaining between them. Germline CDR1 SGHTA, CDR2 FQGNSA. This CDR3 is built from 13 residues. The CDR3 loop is CASSLRPYDEQYF. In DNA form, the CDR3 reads TGTGCCAGCAGCTTACGGCCTTATGATGAGCAGTACTTC.

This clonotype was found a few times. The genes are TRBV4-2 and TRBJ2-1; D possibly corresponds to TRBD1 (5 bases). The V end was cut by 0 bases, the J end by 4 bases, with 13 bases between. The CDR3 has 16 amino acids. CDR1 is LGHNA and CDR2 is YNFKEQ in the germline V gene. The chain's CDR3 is CASSQDPLRTYNEQFF. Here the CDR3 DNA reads TGTGCCAGCAGCCAAGACCCACTACGGACATACAATGAGCAGTTCTTC.

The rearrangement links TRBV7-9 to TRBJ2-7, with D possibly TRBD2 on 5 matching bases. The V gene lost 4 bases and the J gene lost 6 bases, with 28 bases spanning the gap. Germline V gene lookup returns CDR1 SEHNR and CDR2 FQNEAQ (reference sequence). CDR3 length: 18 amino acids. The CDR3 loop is CASSSNFGGTHTSLEQYF. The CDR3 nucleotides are TGTGCCAGCAGCTCCAACTTCGGAGGAACCCACACCAGCCTCGAGCAGTACTTC.

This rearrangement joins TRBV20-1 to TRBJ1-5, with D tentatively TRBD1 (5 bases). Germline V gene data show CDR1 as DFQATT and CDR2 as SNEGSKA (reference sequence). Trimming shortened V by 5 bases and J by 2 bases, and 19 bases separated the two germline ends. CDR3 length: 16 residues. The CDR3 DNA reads TGCAGTGCTCCAGAGAGGGGTCGGGTGGGCAATCAGCCCCAGCATTTT. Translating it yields CSAPERGRVGNQPQHF.

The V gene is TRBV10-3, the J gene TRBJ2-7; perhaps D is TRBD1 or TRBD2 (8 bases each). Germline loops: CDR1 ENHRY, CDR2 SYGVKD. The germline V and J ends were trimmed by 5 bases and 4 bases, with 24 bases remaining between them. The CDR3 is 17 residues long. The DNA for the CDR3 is TGTGCCATCAGTAGGCAGATAGCGGGACAGGTCCTATACGAGCAGTACTTC. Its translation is CAISRQIAGQVLYEQYF.

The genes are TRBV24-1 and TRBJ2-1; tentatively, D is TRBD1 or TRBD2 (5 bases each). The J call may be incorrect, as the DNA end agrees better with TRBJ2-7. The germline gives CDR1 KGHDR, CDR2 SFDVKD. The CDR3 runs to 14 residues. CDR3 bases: TGTGCCACCAGTGACCGGGGACCCTACAATGAGCAGTACTTC. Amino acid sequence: CATSDRGPYNEQYF.

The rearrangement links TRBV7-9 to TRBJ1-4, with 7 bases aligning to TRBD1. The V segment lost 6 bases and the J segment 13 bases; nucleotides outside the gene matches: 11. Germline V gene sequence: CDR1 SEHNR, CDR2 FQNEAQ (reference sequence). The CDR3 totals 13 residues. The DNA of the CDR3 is TGTGCCAGCAGGCCCGGAGCCTCAGGGGGACTGTTTTTT. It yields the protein CASRPGASGGLFF.

As DNA, the CDR3 is TGCAGTGCTAGACTAAGATTACAGGGGGCACACTATGGCTACACCTTC. It encodes CSARLRLQGAHYGYTF. V and J are TRBV20-1 and TRBJ1-2, with 9 bases fitting TRBD1. Germline V CDR1 and CDR2: DFQATT, SNEGSKA (reference sequence). V lost 2 bases and J lost 3; bases outside the gene matches: 10. This CDR3 comprises 16 residues.

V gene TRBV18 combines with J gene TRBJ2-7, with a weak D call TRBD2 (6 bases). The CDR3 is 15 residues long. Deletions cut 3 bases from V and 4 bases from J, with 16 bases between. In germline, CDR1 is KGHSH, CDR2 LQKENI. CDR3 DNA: TGTGCCAGCTCACCTCCGGGGTTAGCGGAATACGAGCAGTACTTC. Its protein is CASSPPGLAEYEQYF. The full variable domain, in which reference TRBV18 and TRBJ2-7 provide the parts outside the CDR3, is NAGVMQNPRHLVRRRGQEARLRCSPMKGHSHVYWYRQLPEEGLKFMVYLQKENIIDESGMPKERFSAEFPKEGPSILRIQQVVRGDSAAYFCASSPPGLAEYEQYFGPGTRLTVT.

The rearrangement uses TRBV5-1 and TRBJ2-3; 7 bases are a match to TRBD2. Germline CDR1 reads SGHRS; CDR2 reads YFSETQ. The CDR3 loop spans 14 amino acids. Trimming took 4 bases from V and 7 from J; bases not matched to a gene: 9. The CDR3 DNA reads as TGCGCCAGCAGCGCCTTCGGGGGAGGGAATACGCAGTATTTT. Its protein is CASSAFGGGNTQYF.

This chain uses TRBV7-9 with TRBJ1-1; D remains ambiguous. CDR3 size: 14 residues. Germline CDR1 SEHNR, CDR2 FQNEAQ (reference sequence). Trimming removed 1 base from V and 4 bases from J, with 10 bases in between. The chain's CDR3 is CASSLEAEGTEAFF. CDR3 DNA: TGTGCCAGCAGCTTAGAAGCGGAGGGCACTGAAGCTTTCTTT.